This TCR beta chain was sequenced for a study of PD-1 blockade in mismatch repair-deficient tumors. The CDR3 spans 14 residues. V was clipped by 1 base and J by 1 base, with 7 bases between them. Germline CDR1 and CDR2: SGHTS and YDEGEE. Clones were sequenced by immunoSEQ multiplex PCR, and TCRdb holds only the in-frame ones, with some missing. The sample lists 75,000 to 85,000 clones, 81% occurring once. TCR sequencing covered three patients who responded to pembrolizumab. This specimen was peripheral blood, taken 12 weeks after starting pembrolizumab. The receptor was derived from an adult with mismatch repair-deficient cancer. The rearrangement uses TRBV5-8 and TRBJ2-3; D call uncertain. In DNA, the CDR3 is TGTGCCAGCAGCTTGTCGGCAGGCACAGATACGCAGTATTTT. It is translated as CASSLSAGTDTQYF.